What follows is one T cell receptor (beta chain) and its context. TCRdb re-called the 5' RACE reads and gives one entry per CDR3 protein, without DNA. In total, the table holds 200,000 to 300,000 distinct CDR3 sequences. The data were taken from a study of T cells expressing NK-cell markers. Germline CDR1 and CDR2: SGHRS and YFSETQ. This CDR3 spans 16 amino acids. The sequenced material came from blood T cells: a sorted CD56 or NKG2C T cell subset, CD4+ or CD8+ T cells, or bulk PBMC T cells (not recorded which). The clonotype comes from a woman between 18 and 69 years old in good health. The rearrangement joins TRBV5-1 to TRBJ1-1. The CDR3: CASSWDPSHGDTEAFF.